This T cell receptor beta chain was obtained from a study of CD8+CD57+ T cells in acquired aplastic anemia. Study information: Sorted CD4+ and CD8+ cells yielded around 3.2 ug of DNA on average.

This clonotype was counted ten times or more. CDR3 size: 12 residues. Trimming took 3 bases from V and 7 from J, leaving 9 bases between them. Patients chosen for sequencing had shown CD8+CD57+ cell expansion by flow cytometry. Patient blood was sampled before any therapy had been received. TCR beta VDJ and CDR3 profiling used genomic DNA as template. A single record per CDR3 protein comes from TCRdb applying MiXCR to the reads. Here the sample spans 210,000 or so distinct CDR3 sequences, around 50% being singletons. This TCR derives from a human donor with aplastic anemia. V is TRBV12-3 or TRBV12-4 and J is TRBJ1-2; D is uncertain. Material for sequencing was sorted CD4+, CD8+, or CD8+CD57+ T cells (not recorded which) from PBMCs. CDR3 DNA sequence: TGTGCCAGCAGTTTCGATGGAGGTGGCTACACCTTC. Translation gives CASSFDGGGYTF.